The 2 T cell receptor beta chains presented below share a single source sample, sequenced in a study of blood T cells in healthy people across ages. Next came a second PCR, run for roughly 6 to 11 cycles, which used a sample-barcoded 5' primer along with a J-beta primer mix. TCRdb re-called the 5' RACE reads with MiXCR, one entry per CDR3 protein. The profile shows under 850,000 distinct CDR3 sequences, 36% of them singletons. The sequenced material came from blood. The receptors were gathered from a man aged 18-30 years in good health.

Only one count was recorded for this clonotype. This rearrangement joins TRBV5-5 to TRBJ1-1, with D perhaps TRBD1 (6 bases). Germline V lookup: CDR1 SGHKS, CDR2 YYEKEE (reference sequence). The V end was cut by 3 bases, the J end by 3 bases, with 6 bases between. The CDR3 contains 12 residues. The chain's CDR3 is CASSWGHTEAFF. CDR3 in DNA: TGTGCCAGCAGCTGGGGGCACACTGAAGCTTTCTTT.

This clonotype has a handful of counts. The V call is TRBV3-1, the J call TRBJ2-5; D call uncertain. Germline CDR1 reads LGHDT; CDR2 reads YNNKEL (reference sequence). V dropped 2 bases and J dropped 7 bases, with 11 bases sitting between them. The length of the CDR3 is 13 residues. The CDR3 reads CASSQSALGTQYF. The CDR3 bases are TGTGCCAGCAGCCAATCGGCCTTGGGGACCCAGTACTTC.